Listed here are 14 T cell receptor beta chains from one sample, sequenced in a study of blood T cell repertoires in COVID-19. Measured with immunoSEQ multiplex PCR; TCRdb has only the in-frame clones, and not every one. This table holds about 110,000 clones, 76% found once. Material for sequencing was peripheral blood. Source of these receptors: a woman older than 75 with acute or convalescent COVID-19.

The chain has TRBV10-1 and TRBJ2-7; the match to TRBD1 covers 9 bases. Germline V gene lookup returns CDR1 WNHNN and CDR2 SYGVQD (reference sequence). The CDR3 has 13 amino acids. With V trimmed by 6 bases and J by 6 bases, 6 bases remained unmatched. CDR3 residues: CASRRGQGGEQYF. The CDR3 nucleotides are TGCGCCAGCAGGAGGGGACAGGGAGGCGAGCAGTACTTC.

The J gene is TRBJ2-5, the V gene TRBV9; TRBD2 matches at 8 bases. The CDR3 totals 15 residues. Germline CDR1 reads SGDLS; CDR2 reads YYNGEE. The V gene end was trimmed by 0 bases and the J gene end by 4 bases; junction bases not matched to a gene: 5. The CDR3 DNA reads as TGTGCCAGCAGCGTAGCGGGGGGGGCCCTAGAGACCCAGTACTTC. It translates to CASSVAGGALETQYF.

The J gene is TRBJ2-1, the V gene TRBV28; the match to TRBD2 covers 13 bases. V lost 4 bases, J lost 10 bases, and 13 bases stayed unmatched. Per the germline V gene, CDR1 is MDHEN and CDR2 is SYDVKM. CDR3 size: 17 residues. The DNA for the CDR3 is TGTGCCAGCAGTTCCCGACCCGGACTAGCGGGAGCTTACGAGCAGTTCTTC. It yields the protein CASSSRPGLAGAYEQFF.

This clone was found once. The chain links TRBV7-8 to TRBJ1-4; 7 positions agree with TRBD1. CDR1 and CDR2 (germline): SGHVS, FQNEAQ. CDR3 size: 18 residues. J was trimmed by 0 bases and V by 5 bases; bases with no gene match: 12. CDR3 residues: CASSLISQGVTTNEKLFF. As DNA, the CDR3 is TGTGCCAGCAGCCTCATATCCCAGGGGGTTACAACTAATGAAAAACTGTTTTTT.

The V call is TRBV7-2, the J call TRBJ2-5, with a weak D call TRBD2 (6 bases). CDR1 is SGHTA and CDR2 is FQGNSA in the germline V gene. Trimming left V 3 bases short and J 5 bases short, with 13 bases between. CDR3 length: 14 amino acids. This chain's CDR3 is CASSFYRGRETQYF. In DNA, the CDR3 is TGTGCCAGCAGCTTCTATCGAGGGAGGGAGACCCAGTACTTC.

V gene TRBV28 combines with J gene TRBJ2-5, with unresolved D. Germline loops: CDR1 MDHEN, CDR2 SYDVKM. The CDR3 spans 12 residues. V dropped 10 bases and J dropped 2 bases, with 11 bases sitting between them. CDR3 sequence (DNA): TGTGCCACCAGCCTTCGTCAAGAGACCCAGTACTTC. Its translation is CATSLRQETQYF.

The rearrangement uses TRBV6-6 and TRBJ2-7, with 8 bases that match TRBD1. Germline V gene data show CDR1 as MNHNY and CDR2 as SVGAGI (reference sequence). With 6 bases clipped from V and 5 bases from J, the junction kept 12 bases outside the gene matches. The CDR3 runs 15 residues. The DNA of the CDR3 is TGTGCCAGCAGAACCTCAGGGGGCAGTAGGAACGAGCAGTACTTC. Encoded protein: CASRTSGGSRNEQYF.

V usage is TRBV5-1 and J usage is TRBJ2-2; the match to TRBD2 covers 7 bases. The CDR3 covers 15 residues. Trimming removed 3 bases from V and 4 bases from J; junction bases left unmatched: 6. CDR1 is SGHRS, CDR2 YFSETQ, per germline. The CDR3 nucleotides read TGCGCCAGCAGCTCAGGACTAGTTAGCACCGGGGAGCTGTTTTTT. Translated: CASSSGLVSTGELFF.

The genes are TRBV19 and TRBJ2-1; 8 bases map to TRBD1. V lost 6 bases to trimming and J lost 10 bases; unmatched junction nucleotides: 2. Germline V gene sequence: CDR1 LNHDA, CDR2 SQIVND (reference sequence). The CDR3 is 11 residues long. The CDR3 is CASSDRGEQFF. CDR3 bases: TGTGCCAGTAGCGACAGGGGAGAGCAGTTCTTC.

The sample holds a few counts of this clone. V gene TRBV18 combines with J gene TRBJ2-3, with 7 bases matching TRBD1. The CDR3 contains 15 residues. The germline V gene encodes CDR1 KGHSH and CDR2 LQKENI. The junction had 7 bases not matched to a gene; V was cut back by 1 base and J by 6 bases. The CDR3 sequence is CASSPQDRVEDTQYF. DNA for the CDR3: TGTGCCAGCTCACCACAAGACAGGGTGGAGGATACGCAGTATTTT. The full variable domain, its missing parts supplied by reference TRBV18 and TRBJ2-3, is NAGVMQNPRHLVRRRGQEARLRCSPMKGHSHVYWYRQLPEEGLKFMVYLQKENIIDESGMPKERFSAEFPKEGPSILRIQQVVRGDSAAYFCASSPQDRVEDTQYFGPGTRLTVL.

The chain combines TRBV5-1 with TRBJ1-1, with D maybe TRBD1 (5 bases). CDR1 and CDR2 from the germline V gene are SGHRS and YFSETQ. The CDR3 extends over 13 amino acids. V was pared by 4 bases and J by 8 bases, with 15 bases between. CDR3 residues: CASSPGGPPEAFF. For the CDR3, the DNA is TGCGCCAGCAGCCCCGGGGGTCCCCCCGAAGCTTTCTTT.

This chain links TRBV7-9 with TRBJ2-5; 8 nucleotides align to TRBD2. The germline CDR1 and CDR2 sequences are SEHNR and FQNEAQ (reference sequence). V lost 2 bases, J lost 10 bases, and 15 bases stayed unmatched. CDR3 length: 16 residues. DNA of the CDR3: TGTGCCAGCAGCTTATCAGGGACTAGTAGTTCAAGGAACCAGTACTTC. Residues: CASSLSGTSSSRNQYF.

The rearrangement links TRBV4-1 to TRBJ2-6; the D gene is possibly TRBD2 (5 bases). The CDR3 is 18 residues long. Per germline, CDR1 MGHRA and CDR2 YSYEKL. The ends were cut back, 0 bases at V and 0 bases at J, with 12 bases in the middle. The CDR3 DNA reads as TGCGCCAGCAGCCAAGAACTGGACTCAAGCTCTGGGGCCAACGTCCTGACTTTC. Amino acids: CASSQELDSSSGANVLTF.

This chain connects TRBV7-2 to TRBJ2-3; D is unclear. The CDR3 is 14 amino acids. The germline CDR1 and CDR2 sequences are SGHTA and FQGNSA. V was cut by 2 bases and J by 2 bases, with 8 bases left in between. The CDR3 sequence: CASSLSSATDTQYF. CDR3 sequence (DNA): TGTGCCAGCAGCTTAAGCTCCGCCACAGATACGCAGTATTTT.